The clone carrying this T cell receptor (beta chain) qualifies as large. The antigen remains undetermined. Assay: immunoSEQ multiplex PCR; the TCRdb copy retains only in-frame clones and omits some. The table records about 4,200 clones, about 65% of them present only once. These data originate in a study of CD4+ T cells in melanoma. Findings and caveats of the study: CD8+ T cell, macrophage and B cell function reportedly correlated with neoantigen-specific CD4+ T cells. Reportedly, melanoma neoantigen-specific CD4+ T cells showed varied differentiation states.

Input material: cells from a culture (not recorded whether cultured in vitro). The receptor was isolated from a human donor with melanoma.

The CDR3 is CASSIASASSTDTQYF. CDR3 nucleotide sequence: TGTGCCAGTAGTATAGCCAGCGCGTCTAGCACAGATACGCAGTATTTT. This chain connects TRBV19 to TRBJ2-3; no clear D. The germline V gene encodes CDR1 LNHDA and CDR2 SQIVND (reference sequence). The CDR3 covers 16 residues. Trimming left V 1 base short and J 0 bases short, with 11 bases between.